Following are 10 T cell receptor beta chains from one sample sequenced in a study of cytomegalovirus exposure and HLA in healthy donors (dated by TCRdb to 2017 to 2019). The library was prepared using the immunoSEQ multiplex PCR assay. For the multiplex PCR, a mixture combining 60 forward primers for TCR Vbeta segments and 13 reverse primers for TCR Jbeta segments was used. Held by TCRdb, this immuneACCESS table contains in-frame sequences only and omits some clones. Under half of the omission traces to an unresolved V gene where checked; the cause of the rest is unknown. A total of over 120,000 clones appear in this sample, roughly 9.8% of them only once. The top ten hold 1.5% to 2% of the sample. The sample consisted of PBMCs. These receptors came from a man aged 45 to 65 in good health and CMV-seronegative.

This clone was detected a few times. The V gene is TRBV27, the J gene TRBJ1-1, with D tentatively TRBD1 (6 bases). CDR1 and CDR2 from the germline V gene are MNHEY and SMNVEV (reference sequence). Trimming stripped 9 bases from V and 1 base from J, with 9 bases between. This CDR3 region has 12 residues. The CDR3 reads CASLQGNTEAFF. The CDR3 DNA reads TGTGCCAGTCTACAGGGGAACACTGAAGCTTTCTTT.

This clone has more than one count but fewer than ten. The CDR3 is CASNRGGGSMNTEAFF. CDR3 bases: TGTGCCAGCAACCGCGGGGGAGGGAGCATGAACACTGAAGCTTTCTTT. The chain carries TRBV11-2 and TRBJ1-1, with a tentative D call TRBD1 (5 bases). There are 16 residues in the CDR3. Between the trimmed V and J ends, which lost 7 bases and 0 bases, there was a span of 18 bases. Germline V gene data show CDR1 as SGHAT and CDR2 as FQNNGV.

This clone was seen more than once but under ten times. The chain carries TRBV4-1 and TRBJ2-3; 9 bases are shared with TRBD2. The CDR3 loop spans 17 amino acids. The J segment lost 4 bases and the V segment lost 4 bases, leaving 12 bases of the junction unmatched. Germline CDR1 is MGHRA and CDR2 is YSYEKL. This CDR3 reads CASSRANSGRGADTQYF. CDR3 nucleotide sequence: TGCGCCAGCAGCCGAGCAAATAGCGGGAGAGGGGCAGATACGCAGTATTTT.

V gene TRBV18 combines with J gene TRBJ1-1; TRBD1 matches 7 bases. Losses at the gene ends were 3 bases for V and 0 bases for J; bases not matched to a gene: 7. CDR1 and CDR2 (germline): KGHSH, LQKENI. The CDR3 is 16 residues long. The CDR3 bases are TGTGCCAGCTCACCCCCGGGACAGAAAATGAACACTGAAGCTTTCTTT. Translation: CASSPPGQKMNTEAFF.

This clone was found a few times. The V gene is TRBV5-1, the J gene TRBJ2-5; 11 bases line up with TRBD1. Germline trimming cut 7 bases from V and 5 bases from J; bases unmatched to any gene: 7. This CDR3 region has 14 residues. Germline V gene lookup returns CDR1 SGHRS and CDR2 YFSETQ. The CDR3 DNA is TGCGCCAGCGGGACAGGGGGGAATCGGGAGACCCAGTACTTC. Translated: CASGTGGNRETQYF.

The gene calls are TRBV18 and TRBJ2-3; 8 nucleotides match TRBD2. This CDR3 is 15 amino acids long. The V gene end was trimmed by 0 bases and the J gene end by 4 bases; junction bases not matched to a gene: 3. From germline, CDR1 is KGHSH and CDR2 LQKENI. The CDR3 loop reads CASSPPLAGPDTQYF. The CDR3 region has the DNA TGTGCCAGCTCACCACCTCTAGCGGGTCCAGATACGCAGTATTTT. The full variable domain, with the rest looked up from reference TRBV18 and TRBJ2-3, is NAGVMQNPRHLVRRRGQEARLRCSPMKGHSHVYWYRQLPEEGLKFMVYLQKENIIDESGMPKERFSAEFPKEGPSILRIQQVVRGDSAAYFCASSPPLAGPDTQYFGPGTRLTVL.

This clone turned up a few times. CDR3 residues: CAASLGANSPLHF. DNA of the CDR3: TGTGCCGCAAGCCTGGGGGCTAATTCACCCCTCCACTTT. The V and J genes are TRBV30 and TRBJ1-6; TRBD1 is a possible D gene (6 bases). The germline V gene encodes CDR1 GTSNPN and CDR2 SVGIG (reference sequence). V was trimmed by 8 bases and J by 6 bases, leaving 14 bases between them. This CDR3 comprises 13 residues.

This chain connects TRBV6-4 to TRBJ2-2, with D possibly being TRBD1 (6 bases). Germline values: CDR1 MRHNA, CDR2 SNTAGT. The germline V and J ends were trimmed by 4 bases and 3 bases, with 12 bases remaining between them. The CDR3 totals 15 residues. The CDR3 sequence: CASSGTADDTGELFF. The CDR3 DNA reads TGTGCCAGCAGTGGGACAGCTGACGACACCGGGGAGCTGTTTTTT.

V and J are TRBV5-1 and TRBJ1-3; 8 nucleotides agree with TRBD1. The CDR3 totals 15 residues. The V and J ends lost 4 bases and 0 bases, in that order; junction bases with no gene match: 3. CDR1 and CDR2 from the germline V gene are SGHRS and YFSETQ. The CDR3: CASSGTGGSGNTIYF. CDR3 DNA: TGCGCCAGCAGCGGAACAGGGGGCTCTGGAAACACCATATATTTT.

The chain links TRBV7-3 to TRBJ2-3, with 8 bases lining up with TRBD1. Germline assignment: CDR1 SGHTA and CDR2 FQGTGA. The length of the CDR3 is 14 residues. The V segment lost 7 bases and the J segment 5 bases; nucleotides outside the gene matches: 8. The CDR3 reads CASKNQGAGDTQYF. The CDR3 nucleotides read TGTGCCAGCAAGAATCAGGGGGCAGGAGATACGCAGTATTTT.